The source of this TCR beta chain is a study of CD4 and CD8 cells across lung adenocarcinoma regions. Via MiXCR, TCRdb re-called the PCR reads, giving one row per CDR3 protein. Among under 25,000 distinct CDR3 sequences listed, roughly half were seen once. Samples came from patients with localized non-small cell lung adenocarcinoma. The CDR3 extends over 13 amino acids. The V end lost 7 bases, the J end lost 2 bases, and 9 bases lay between the germline ends. The V gene's germline CDR1 is MNHEY and CDR2 SMNVEV (reference sequence). The chain is built from TRBV27 and TRBJ2-1; tentative D call: TRBD2 (5 bases). Sequencing was carried out using CD8+ T cells from the center of a lung tumor. The TCR originated in a female donor with lung adenocarcinoma. The CD4 and CD8 labels of this study may be unreliable. This CDR3 reads CASILVAYNEQFF. The CDR3 DNA is TGTGCCAGCATACTAGTTGCCTACAATGAGCAGTTCTTC.